The entry that follows covers one TCR beta chain sequence. Using immunoSEQ multiplex PCR, the repertoire was profiled, and TCRdb retains in-frame clones only, with some absent. Among over 300,000 clones listed, roughly 84% were seen once. The V gene lost 4 bases and the J gene lost 4 bases, with 19 bases spanning the gap. This CDR3 has 16 amino acids. The V gene's germline CDR1 is MDHEN and CDR2 SYDVKM. These data are taken from a study of shared clonotypes between healthy human individuals. The genes are TRBV28 and TRBJ1-2; D unclear. The clonotype comes from a man younger than 35 in good health. Specimen: memory CD8+ T cells sorted from blood. Subset in this sample: CD45RO+ cells pooled with CCR7-negative TemRA cells. CDR3 DNA: TGTGCCAGCAGTTGGGATCTGGTTGGTAATCGCTATGGCTACACCTTC. Translation gives CASSWDLVGNRYGYTF.